This T cell receptor beta chain derives from a study of T-cell reconstitution after alpha-beta-depleted transplantation in children. Losses at the gene ends were 7 bases for V and 7 bases for J; bases not matched to a gene: 12. CDR3 length equals 15 residues. Looked up from germline, CDR1 is MDHEN and CDR2 is SYDVKM. In the case of this clonotype: Antigen specificity is unknown.

TCRbeta library construction was performed incorporating unique molecular identifiers. One entry per CDR3 protein, called by TCRdb with MiXCR from the PCR reads. The sample has 130,000 to 150,000 distinct CDR3 sequences; around 8.5% are singletons. Overall study findings and caveats: From newly produced T cells came most of the T-cell counts and diversity one year after transplant.

The J gene is TRBJ2-1, the V gene TRBV28; 8 bases are shared with TRBD1. The specimen comprised PBMCs, mostly from graft donor cells, sampled 180 days after TCRalphabeta/CD19-depleted stem cell transplant. This sequence was found in a female patient aged 2-9 years who had a stem cell transplant for congenital amegakaryocytic thrombocytopenia, so the T cells may come from the graft donor. In DNA, the CDR3 is TGTGCCAGCACTCCTACCGCCCACAGGGGGAATGAGCAGTTCTTC. Amino acid sequence: CASTPTAHRGNEQFF.